This T cell receptor (beta chain) was observed in a study of blood T cell repertoires in COVID-19. Study at large: Sites in the United States, Italy and Spain provided acute and convalescent COVID-19 samples. Nucleic acid was either cDNA or gDNA, and it came from T cells, B-cell-depleted T cells, or PBMCs.

Original handling: Scientists estimated how many nucleated cells there were by amplifying reference gene primers. TCRdb keeps only in-frame clones here, not all; method: immunoSEQ multiplex PCR. V, J and clone size were drawn from that table, and D and trimming were deduced from the DNA. The data hold nearly 70,000 clones, with roughly 80% observed a single time. Trimming took 5 bases from V and 7 from J; bases not matched to a gene: 7. The CDR3 has 13 amino acids. The chain is built from TRBV12-3 or TRBV12-4 and TRBJ2-5; 7 bases align to TRBD1. Sequenced sample: peripheral blood. The clonotype was recovered from a woman over 75 with acute or convalescent COVID-19. For the CDR3, the DNA is TGTGCCAGCAGTAGTACAGGGGTTGGGACCCAGTACTTC. It is translated as CASSSTGVGTQYF.